This is a list of T cell receptor beta chains from one sample in a study of T-cell memory formation after mild COVID-19. TCRdb ran MiXCR on the 5' RACE reads and lists one entry per CDR3 protein. The sample yields 400,000 or so distinct CDR3 sequences, approximately 20% seen once. The sequencing sample was made of PBMCs or a T cell subset sorted from them (not recorded which). The receptors were gathered from an adult woman who had mild COVID-19 (a few samples of this study predate the infection). Cell type and time point are not known. Both conserved end residues are trimmed from each CDR3.

v_gene: TRBV11-3; len: 14; j_gene: TRBJ1-4; CDR3aa: ASSLGQGGVREKLF
v_gene: TRBV6-2/TRBV6-3; len: 13; j_gene: TRBJ2-1; CDR3aa: ASSFNSGISNEQF
v_gene: TRBV4-3; len: 14; j_gene: TRBJ2-1; CDR3aa: ASSQDLNRGYNEQF
v_gene: TRBV9; len: 11; j_gene: TRBJ2-7; CDR3aa: ASSDGSSYEQY
v_gene: TRBV30; len: 14; j_gene: TRBJ2-3; CDR3aa: AWSVLGQVLTDTQY
v_gene: TRBV7-2; len: 14; j_gene: TRBJ2-3; CDR3aa: ASSFGLAGSTDTQY
v_gene: TRBV12-3/TRBV12-4; len: 13; j_gene: TRBJ2-2; CDR3aa: ASSFTGVFTGELF
v_gene: TRBV7-6; len: 14; j_gene: TRBJ2-1; CDR3aa: ASSLRLTGRGNEQF
v_gene: TRBV12-3/TRBV12-4; len: 12; j_gene: TRBJ1-5; CDR3aa: ASSLAGRRQPQH
v_gene: TRBV12-3/TRBV12-4; len: 13; j_gene: TRBJ1-2; CDR3aa: ASSLAPIGDYGYT
v_gene: TRBV15; len: 16; j_gene: TRBJ2-3; CDR3aa: ATSRVSTGTSGADTQY
v_gene: TRBV29-1; len: 12; j_gene: TRBJ1-1; CDR3aa: SVGISGLNTEAF
v_gene: TRBV7-9; len: 11; j_gene: TRBJ1-1; CDR3aa: ASSPWTGTEAF
v_gene: TRBV29-1; len: 12; j_gene: TRBJ2-5; CDR3aa: SVGQSGRGETQY
v_gene: TRBV7-9; len: 12; j_gene: TRBJ1-1; CDR3aa: ASTSTRGGLEAF
v_gene: TRBV7-3; len: 16; j_gene: TRBJ2-4; CDR3aa: ASSSPQPLAAKKNIQY